The 23 T cell receptor beta chains presented below share a single source sample, sequenced in a study of T-cell reconstitution after alpha-beta-depleted transplantation in children. The TCRbeta library was prepared with unique molecular identifiers. TCRdb re-derived calls from the PCR reads in MiXCR, one entry per CDR3 protein. The repertoire holds over 300,000 distinct CDR3 sequences, with about 9.3% as singletons. The specimen comprised PBMCs from the stem cell graft donor, sampled from the stem cell graft. The origin of the receptors is a human donor who donated a stem cell graft to a child with acute lymphoblastic leukemia.

This clonotype was detected only a few times. This chain joins TRBV5-1 and TRBJ2-1, with 13 positions matching TRBD2. The CDR3 extends over 14 amino acids. Germline CDR1 SGHRS, CDR2 YFSETQ. J lost 6 bases, V lost 9 bases, and 6 bases had no gene match. This CDR3 is CATGTSGRGNEQFF. The CDR3 DNA reads TGCGCCACCGGAACTAGCGGGAGGGGCAATGAGCAGTTCTTC.

This clonotype has just a few counts. This chain joins TRBV5-1 and TRBJ2-5; D assignment may be TRBD1 or TRBD2 (5 bases each). The CDR3 is 17 residues long. V was trimmed by 0 bases and J by 5 bases, leaving 20 bases between them. Germline CDR1 SGHRS, CDR2 YFSETQ. This chain's CDR3 is CASSLEMGPKKGETQYF. The CDR3 DNA reads TGCGCCAGCAGCTTGGAGATGGGACCCAAAAAAGGGGAGACCCAGTACTTC.

The rearrangement links TRBV5-6 to TRBJ2-1; TRBD2 aligns across 7 bases. J was trimmed by 9 bases and V by 1 base; bases with no gene match: 7. Germline loops: CDR1 SGHDT, CDR2 YYEEEE. The CDR3 has 14 residues. In DNA, the CDR3 is TGTGCCAGCAGCTTGTTGTTGGCGGGAGTTGAGCAGTTCTTC. The encoded protein is CASSLLLAGVEQFF.

This chain links TRBV19 with TRBJ2-2; D uncertain. The germline V gene has CDR1 LNHDA and CDR2 SQIVND (reference sequence). This CDR3 region has 15 residues. V was trimmed by 4 bases and J by 3 bases, leaving 12 bases between them. CDR3 region: CASSTVNKDTGELFF. Here the CDR3 DNA reads TGTGCCAGTAGTACAGTGAACAAGGACACCGGGGAGCTGTTTTTT.

This clonotype was seen many times. The chain is built from TRBV28 and TRBJ2-5; 11 bases fit TRBD2. V lost 5 bases, J lost 3 bases, and 11 bases stayed unmatched. Germline V lookup: CDR1 MDHEN, CDR2 SYDVKM. The CDR3 runs to 17 residues. The CDR3 DNA sequence: TGTGCCAGCAGTCCCTTAGCGGGAGGGCGGGGGGAAGAGACCCAGTACTTC. It codes for CASSPLAGGRGEETQYF.

This clonotype was recorded a few times. J is TRBJ2-7 and V is TRBV7-9, with D perhaps TRBD2 (6 bases). The CDR3 runs to 15 residues. The V gene lost 2 bases and the J gene lost 1 base, with 12 bases spanning the gap. Germline CDR1 is SEHNR and CDR2 is FQNEAQ (reference sequence). The CDR3 here is CASSLIWEASYEQYF. CDR3 bases: TGTGCCAGCAGCTTAATTTGGGAGGCATCCTACGAGCAGTACTTC.

This rearrangement joins TRBV27 to TRBJ2-5; maybe TRBD2 (5 bases). The CDR3 covers 13 residues. Per germline, CDR1 MNHEY and CDR2 SMNVEV (reference sequence). With 5 bases removed from V and 6 bases from J, the gap between germline ends came to 13 bases. The CDR3 DNA reads as TGTGCCAGCAGTCCTGGACTCAATAAGACCCAGTACTTC. It yields the protein CASSPGLNKTQYF.

V is TRBV28 and J is TRBJ1-5; possibly TRBD1 for D (6 bases). The CDR3 is 14 residues long. Germline values: CDR1 MDHEN, CDR2 SYDVKM. Between the trimmed V and J ends, which lost 6 bases and 6 bases, there was a span of 15 bases. The CDR3 DNA sequence: TGTGCCAGCAGGGAGGGGGGATTGGGTCAGCCCCAGCATTTT. Its protein product is CASREGGLGQPQHF.

The rearrangement joins TRBV7-2 to TRBJ2-5; maybe TRBD1 (5 bases). V lost 1 base and J lost 2, with 14 bases in between. Germline V lookup: CDR1 SGHTA, CDR2 FQGNSA. This CDR3 is 16 amino acids long. The CDR3 DNA reads TGTGCCAGCAGCTTAGAGGGGTTCCCAGTTCAAGAGACCCAGTACTTC. Its translation is CASSLEGFPVQETQYF.

This clonotype was seen a handful of times. J is TRBJ1-2 and V is TRBV5-1, with TRBD1 as a possible D gene (5 bases). CDR1 SGHRS and CDR2 YFSETQ come from the germline V gene. V lost 4 bases and J 3 bases, leaving 13 bases between the germline ends. CDR3 length equals 14 residues. This CDR3 reads CASSPGPGDYGYTF. In DNA, the CDR3 is TGCGCCAGCAGCCCGGGACCCGGGGACTATGGCTACACCTTC.

This clonotype showed up just a few times. V gene TRBV7-2 combines with J gene TRBJ1-3; 7 bases are a match to TRBD1. The CDR3 contains 15 residues. Germline values: CDR1 SGHTA, CDR2 FQGNSA. J gave up 4 bases and V 1 base, and 4 bases lay outside the gene matches. The CDR3, as DNA: TGTGCCAGCAGCTTAGTAACAGGGGTAGGAAACACCATATATTTT. Translating gives CASSLVTGVGNTIYF.

This clonotype was recorded many times. This rearrangement joins TRBV12-3 or TRBV12-4 to TRBJ2-5; TRBD2 might be the D (6 bases). This CDR3 is 14 amino acids long. Trimming shortened V by 2 bases and J by 2 bases, and 9 bases separated the two germline ends. The CDR3 loop reads CASSLYGGQETQYF. The DNA of the CDR3 is TGTGCCAGCAGTTTATATGGGGGGCAAGAGACCCAGTACTTC.

This clonotype came up many times. This sequence joins TRBV20-1 and TRBJ2-7; a possible D gene is TRBD1 (6 bases). The CDR3 runs to 16 residues. V was pared by 0 bases and J by 1 base, with 16 bases between. CDR1 DFQATT and CDR2 SNEGSKA come from the germline V gene (reference sequence). Written as DNA, the CDR3 is TGCAGTGCTAGAGATTTTAGGGGGACCGAGTCCTACGAGCAGTACTTC. This codes for CSARDFRGTESYEQYF.

This clonotype was detected a few times. The V call is TRBV5-5, the J call TRBJ1-6; the D is unclear. Between the trimmed V and J ends, which lost 7 bases and 6 bases, there was a span of 11 bases. Germline V gene lookup returns CDR1 SGHKS and CDR2 YYEKEE (reference sequence). The CDR3 is 13 amino acids. CDR3 coding DNA: TGTGCCAGCCACCGGGATCTTAATTCACCCCTCCACTTT. This gives the protein CASHRDLNSPLHF.

This clonotype was observed a few times. The chain links TRBV27 to TRBJ2-7, with D possibly being TRBD1 (6 bases). The CDR3 sequence is 15 residues long. Germline V CDR1 and CDR2: MNHEY, SMNVEV (reference sequence). Trimming took off 6 bases at V and 0 bases at J, with 15 bases between the two ends. For the CDR3, the DNA is TGTGCCAGCAGGGGGGCCGGACTCTTCTCCTACGAGCAGTACTTC. It is translated as CASRGAGLFSYEQYF.

In this sample, this clonotype turned up a few times. This chain uses TRBV10-3 with TRBJ1-5, with unresolved D. Per germline, CDR1 ENHRY and CDR2 SYGVKD. The CDR3 is made up of 13 amino acids. Trimming removed 4 bases from V and 4 bases from J, with 8 bases in between. The CDR3 loop reads CAISVDVNQPQHF. DNA of the CDR3: TGTGCCATCAGTGTCGATGTAAATCAGCCCCAGCATTTT.

The V and J genes are TRBV7-9 and TRBJ2-1; TRBD1 matches 7 bases. Germline CDR1 and CDR2: SEHNR and FQNEAQ (reference sequence). The V segment lost 1 base and the J segment 6 bases; nucleotides outside the gene matches: 12. The CDR3 has 17 amino acids. This CDR3 is CASSLVPDRDLFNEQFF. CDR3 coding DNA: TGTGCCAGCAGCTTAGTCCCCGACAGGGATCTTTTCAATGAGCAGTTCTTC.

CDR3 residues: CASSLQTGVETQYF. In nucleotides, the CDR3 is TGCGCCAGCAGTTTACAGACAGGGGTGGAGACCCAGTACTTC. The genes are TRBV5-1 and TRBJ2-5; 8 bases fit TRBD1. V lost 5 bases and J lost 5; bases outside the gene matches: 8. CDR1 is SGHRS, CDR2 YFSETQ, per germline. The CDR3 extends over 14 amino acids.

This clonotype was observed at least ten times. V is TRBV29-1 and J is TRBJ2-5; D unclear. The germline gives CDR1 SQVTM, CDR2 ANQGSEA. Deletions cut 0 bases from V and 4 bases from J, with 6 bases between. The CDR3 length is 12 residues. The CDR3 sequence: CSVEDSGETQYF. CDR3 nucleotide sequence: TGCAGCGTTGAAGATTCCGGAGAGACCCAGTACTTC.

The sample holds a few counts of this clonotype. The chain carries TRBV20-1 and TRBJ2-2, with 7 bases matching TRBD2. Germline CDR1 reads DFQATT; CDR2 reads SNEGSKA (reference sequence). The junction had 10 bases not matched to a gene; V was cut back by 6 bases and J by 0 bases. The length of the CDR3 is 16 residues. The CDR3 bases are TGCAGTGCCGCCCGACCAGCGGGGTCGAACACCGGGGAGCTGTTTTTT. It codes for CSAARPAGSNTGELFF.

This clonotype was seen a handful of times. V is TRBV6-6 and J is TRBJ1-2; possibly TRBD1 for D (5 bases). The germline gives CDR1 MNHNY, CDR2 SVGAGI (reference sequence). The CDR3 sequence is 13 residues long. V was clipped by 8 bases and J by 0 bases, with 10 bases between them. CDR3 in amino acids: CASSAGSNYGYTF. Written as DNA, the CDR3 is TGTGCCAGCTCGGCAGGGTCTAACTATGGCTACACCTTC.

This clonotype was found a few times. The chain employs TRBV6-1 and TRBJ2-2, with D possibly matching TRBD2 (6 bases). CDR1 is MNHNS, CDR2 SASEGT, per germline. This CDR3 contains 14 residues. The V end was cut by 8 bases, the J end by 5 bases, with 15 bases between. The DNA of the CDR3 is TGTGCCAGCTGGGACTTGAGGGGAACCGGGGAGCTGTTTTTT. It yields the protein CASWDLRGTGELFF.

Worth noting for this clonotype: An end of the junction does not agree with germline; a read error may underlie this. The J gene is TRBJ2-3, the V gene TRBV4-1; a possible D gene is TRBD1 (5 bases). This CDR3 contains 18 residues. The germline V gene encodes CDR1 MGHRA and CDR2 YSYEKL. The CDR3 loop reads CASSKDLSPGYNTDTQYF. DNA of the CDR3: TGCGCCAGCAGCAAAGATCTATCCCCAGGGTACAACACAGATACGCAGTATTTT.